This T cell receptor (beta chain) comes out of a study of a mutant IDH1 vaccine in newly diagnosed glioma. The length of the CDR3 is 15 residues. Trimming took 3 bases from V and 3 from J; bases not matched to a gene: 5. The germline gives CDR1 MDHEN, CDR2 SYDVKM. This sample's time point: week 5, during vaccination. Each dose of the vaccine consisted of 300 ug of mutant IDH1 20-mer peptide, with topical imiquimod. Study-level points and caveats: Under 95% of patients showed vaccine-induced immune responses across multiple MHC alleles.

The protocol was immunoSEQ multiplex PCR, while the TCRdb copy is restricted to in-frame clones and leaves out a portion. The sample contains about 75,000 clones, more than 85% of which appear only once. As concerns this clone: Its specificity is not known.

The chain employs TRBV28 and TRBJ1-3; 7 bases match TRBD1. Specimen: PBMCs, collected from a glioma patient whose treatment included an IDH1 peptide vaccine. This sequence was found in a woman aged 50 to 60 with glioma. Here the CDR3 DNA reads TGTGCCAGCAGTTTCGGGGGACAGTTTGGAAACACCATATATTTT. Translation: CASSFGGQFGNTIYF.